Listed below are T cell receptor beta chains from one sample, sequenced in a study of blood T cell repertoires in COVID-19. Profiled with immunoSEQ multiplex PCR; TCRdb holds only in-frame clones, not every one. The profile covers 86,000 or so clones, with roughly 84% appearing a single time and roughly 10% taken by the ten largest. Sequencing was performed on peripheral blood. The source of these receptors is a man between 65 and 85 years old with acute or convalescent COVID-19. The conserved cysteine and the conserved F or W are not part of the CDR3 here. D genes are given only for firm matches.

TRBJ2-7,TRBV18,TRBD1,ASSPLGTGHEQY
TRBJ2-5,TRBV6-6,TRBD1,ASSLQGQGWAQRETQY
TRBJ1-1,TRBV4-1,.,ASSQVGQHEAF
TRBJ1-2,TRBV5-5,TRBD1,ASSLDRGLNYGYT
TRBJ1-1,TRBV2,.,ASSVSRDTEAF
TRBJ2-1,TRBV29-1,.,SAGHSNNEQF
TRBJ1-2,TRBV23-1,.,ASSCIGGLYLGYT
TRBJ1-4,TRBV28,.,ASSSSRQNMLEKLF
TRBJ1-1,TRBV12-3/TRBV12-4,.,ASRRGMNTEAF
TRBJ1-4,TRBV24-1,.,ATSEGGASEKLF